The 4 T cell receptor beta chains below all came from one sample that was sequenced in a study of CD8 T cells in Susac syndrome. Roughly 0.5 to 1 ug RNA was reverse transcribed with random hexamers. TCRdb re-called the immunoSEQ multiplex PCR reads with MiXCR, one entry per CDR3 protein. The data hold 180,000 or so distinct CDR3 sequences, with approximately 96% observed a single time. The sample comprised CD4+ T cells from PBMCs. Receptor source: a human donor with multiple sclerosis.

The V call is TRBV2, the J call TRBJ2-5; D is uncertain. Germline values: CDR1 SNHLY, CDR2 FYNNEI. The V gene lost 10 bases and the J gene lost 2 bases, with 14 bases spanning the gap. The CDR3 totals 13 residues. The CDR3: CATEDDKQETQYF. The CDR3 nucleotides are TGTGCCACCGAGGACGACAAACAAGAGACCCAGTACTTC.

CDR3 DNA: TGTGCCTGGAGCGCCAGAACGTCCAACTATGGCTACACCTTC. It translates to CAWSARTSNYGYTF. The rearrangement links TRBV30 to TRBJ1-2; D gene ambiguous. The ends were cut back, 3 bases at V and 2 bases at J, with 13 bases in the middle. The CDR3 loop spans 14 amino acids. CDR1 is GTSNPN and CDR2 is SVGIG in the germline V gene (reference sequence). The variable domain in full, with the rest retrieved from reference TRBV30 and TRBJ1-2, is SQTIHQWPATLVQPVGSPLSLECTVEGTSNPNLYWYRQAAGRGLQLLFYSVGIGQISSEVPQNLSASRPQDRQFILSSKKLLLSDSGFYLCAWSARTSNYGYTFGSGTRLTVV.

The chain combines TRBV5-1 with TRBJ2-5, with D possibly being TRBD2 (5 bases). Germline V gives CDR1 SGHRS, CDR2 YFSETQ. This CDR3 region has 13 residues. The ends were cut back, 4 bases at V and 1 base at J, with 8 bases in the middle. CDR3 region: CASSADFQETQYF. CDR3 DNA: TGCGCCAGCAGCGCGGACTTCCAAGAGACCCAGTACTTC.

The chain is built from TRBV6-5 and TRBJ2-7, with D uncertain. The CDR3 consists of 14 residues. Between the trimmed V and J ends, which lost 6 bases and 2 bases, there was a span of 14 bases. Looked up from germline, CDR1 is MNHEY and CDR2 is SVGAGI. This CDR3 reads CASRQRMSAYEQYF. The DNA for the CDR3 is TGTGCCAGCAGGCAAAGAATGTCAGCCTACGAGCAGTACTTC.